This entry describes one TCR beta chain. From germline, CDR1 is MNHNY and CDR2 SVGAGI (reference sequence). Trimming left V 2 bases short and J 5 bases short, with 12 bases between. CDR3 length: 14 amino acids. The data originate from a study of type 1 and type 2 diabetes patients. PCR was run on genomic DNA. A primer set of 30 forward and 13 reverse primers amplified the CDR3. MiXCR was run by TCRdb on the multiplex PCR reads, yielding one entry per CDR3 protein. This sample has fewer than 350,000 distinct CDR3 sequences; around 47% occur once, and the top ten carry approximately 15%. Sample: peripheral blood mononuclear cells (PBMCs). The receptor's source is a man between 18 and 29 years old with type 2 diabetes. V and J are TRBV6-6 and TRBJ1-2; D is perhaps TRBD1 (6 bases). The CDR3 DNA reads TGTGCCAGCAGTTACCAGGGGACAAATTATGGCTACACCTTC. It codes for CASSYQGTNYGYTF.